This record covers a single TCR beta chain. The V gene's germline CDR1 is SGHDT and CDR2 YYEEEE. Germline trimming cut 4 bases from V and 14 bases from J; bases unmatched to any gene: 9. The CDR3 runs to 12 residues. Only in-frame clones appear in the TCRdb table, and some are missing; sequencing was by immunoSEQ multiplex PCR. The data show 9,000 to 13,000 clones, 70% to 80% seen once. The data belong to a study of immune evolution from preneoplasia to lung adenocarcinoma. The TCR originated in a person between 70 and 80 years old with lung adenocarcinoma. V is TRBV5-6 and J is TRBJ2-1; 7 bases match TRBD1. Sequenced input: FFPE minimally invasive lung adenocarcinoma tissue. Written as DNA, the CDR3 is TGTGCCAGCAGCCTGGGGGACAGTCCTGAGTTCTTC. It encodes CASSLGDSPEFF.